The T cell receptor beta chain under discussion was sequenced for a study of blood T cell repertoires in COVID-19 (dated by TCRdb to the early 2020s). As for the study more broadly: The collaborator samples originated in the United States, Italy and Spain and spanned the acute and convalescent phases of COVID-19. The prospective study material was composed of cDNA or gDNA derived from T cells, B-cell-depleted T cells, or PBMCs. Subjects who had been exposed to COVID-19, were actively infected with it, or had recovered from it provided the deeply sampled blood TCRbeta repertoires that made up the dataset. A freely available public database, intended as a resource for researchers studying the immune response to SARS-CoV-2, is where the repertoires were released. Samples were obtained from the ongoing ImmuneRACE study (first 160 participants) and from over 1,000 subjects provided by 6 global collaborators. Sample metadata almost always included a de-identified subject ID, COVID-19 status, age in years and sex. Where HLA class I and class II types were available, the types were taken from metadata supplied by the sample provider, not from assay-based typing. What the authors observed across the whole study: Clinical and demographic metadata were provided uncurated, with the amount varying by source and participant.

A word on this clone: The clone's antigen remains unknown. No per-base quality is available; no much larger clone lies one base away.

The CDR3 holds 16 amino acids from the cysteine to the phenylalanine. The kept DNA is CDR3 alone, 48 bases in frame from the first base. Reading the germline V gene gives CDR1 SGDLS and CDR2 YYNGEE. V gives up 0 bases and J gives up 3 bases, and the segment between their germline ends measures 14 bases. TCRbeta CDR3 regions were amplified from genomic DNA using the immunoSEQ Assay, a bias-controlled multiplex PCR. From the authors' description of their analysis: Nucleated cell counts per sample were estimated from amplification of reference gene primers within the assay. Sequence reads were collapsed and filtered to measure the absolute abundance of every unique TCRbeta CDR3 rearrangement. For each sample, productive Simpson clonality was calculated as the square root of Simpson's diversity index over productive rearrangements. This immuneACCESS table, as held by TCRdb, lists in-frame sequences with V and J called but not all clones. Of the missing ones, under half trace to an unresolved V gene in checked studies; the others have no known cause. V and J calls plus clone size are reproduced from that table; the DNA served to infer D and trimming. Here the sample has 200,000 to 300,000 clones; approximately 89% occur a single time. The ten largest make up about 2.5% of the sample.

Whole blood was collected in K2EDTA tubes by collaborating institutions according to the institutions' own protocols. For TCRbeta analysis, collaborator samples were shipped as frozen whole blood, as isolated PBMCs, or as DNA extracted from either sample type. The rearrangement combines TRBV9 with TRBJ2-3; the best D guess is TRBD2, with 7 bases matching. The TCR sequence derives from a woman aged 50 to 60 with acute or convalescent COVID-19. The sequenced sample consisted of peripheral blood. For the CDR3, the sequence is CASSVGRGAGTDTQYF. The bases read TGTGCCAGCAGCGTAGGACGGGGGGCAGGAACAGATACGCAGTATTTT.